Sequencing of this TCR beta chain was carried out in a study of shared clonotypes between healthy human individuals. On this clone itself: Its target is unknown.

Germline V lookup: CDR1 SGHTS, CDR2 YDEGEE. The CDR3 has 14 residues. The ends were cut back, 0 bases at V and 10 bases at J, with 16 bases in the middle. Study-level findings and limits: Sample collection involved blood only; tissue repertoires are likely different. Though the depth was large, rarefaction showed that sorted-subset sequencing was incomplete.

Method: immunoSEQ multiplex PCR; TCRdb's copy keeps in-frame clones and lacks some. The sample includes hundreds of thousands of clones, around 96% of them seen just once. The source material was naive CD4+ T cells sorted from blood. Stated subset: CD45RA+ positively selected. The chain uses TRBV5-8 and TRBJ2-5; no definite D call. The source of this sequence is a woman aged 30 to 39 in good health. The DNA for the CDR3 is TGTGCCAGCAGCTTGGCTAAATCTTCGGTGAACCAGTACTTC. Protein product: CASSLAKSSVNQYF.